Reported below is one TCR beta chain. Its antigen specificity is not known. Per-nucleotide qualities are absent, and no much larger clonotype sits a single base away. For CDR1 and CDR2, the germline V gene lists SGHDN and FVKESK. Its CDR3 holds 18 amino acids, cysteine through phenylalanine. Just the 54-base CDR3 DNA is kept, in frame starting at base 1. The junction shows trimming of 5 bases on V and 3 bases on J, and the gene matches do not reach 12 bases of it. The sample originates from a study of blood T cell repertoires in COVID-19 (dated by TCRdb to the early 2020s). Describing the broader study: The collaborator samples originated in the United States, Italy and Spain and spanned the acute and convalescent phases of COVID-19. The prospective study material was composed of cDNA or gDNA derived from T cells, B-cell-depleted T cells, or PBMCs. The dataset comprised deeply sampled blood TCRbeta repertoires from subjects exposed to, actively infected with, or recovered from COVID-19. The repertoires were released in a freely available public database intended as a resource for research on the immune response to SARS-CoV-2. The samples were drawn from two sources: the first 160 participants of the ongoing ImmuneRACE study, and 950 to 1,500 subjects contributed by 6 global collaborators. A de-identified subject ID, COVID-19 status, age in years and sex were almost always included in the sample metadata. Where available, HLA class I and class II types were obtained from metadata supplied by the sample provider rather than from assay-based typing.

Beyond this particular receptor, the publication reports: How much clinical and demographic metadata was included differed by source and by participant, and the metadata was provided uncurated.

The collaborating institutions used their own protocols to collect whole blood in K2EDTA tubes. For TCRbeta analysis, collaborators shipped samples in one of three forms: frozen whole blood, isolated PBMCs, or DNA extracted from either of those sample types. TCRbeta CDR3 regions were amplified from genomic DNA using the immunoSEQ Assay, a bias-controlled multiplex PCR. The authors' pipeline ran thus. The number of nucleated cells in each sample was estimated from the amplification of reference gene primers within the assay. To quantify the absolute abundance of each unique TCRbeta CDR3 rearrangement, sequence reads were collapsed and filtered. Productive Simpson clonality was computed per sample as the square root of Simpson's diversity index over productive rearrangements. Held by TCRdb, this immuneACCESS table contains in-frame sequences only and omits some clones. Under half of the omission traces to an unresolved V gene where checked; the cause of the rest is unknown. For V, J and clone size, that table is used; D and trimming come from the DNA. The sample yields 150,000 to 200,000 clones; 80% to 90% were counted once. The ten top clones hold around 2.5% of the sample.

The material sequenced was peripheral blood. The chain uses TRBV14 and TRBJ2-1; 11 bases in the middle match TRBD1. This TCR was sampled from a middle-aged man with active or convalescent COVID-19. The nucleotide sequence reads TGTGCCAGCAGCGCCCACCGAGGGACAGGGGGAATCTACAATGAGCAGTTCTTC. Its protein is CASSAHRGTGGIYNEQFF.